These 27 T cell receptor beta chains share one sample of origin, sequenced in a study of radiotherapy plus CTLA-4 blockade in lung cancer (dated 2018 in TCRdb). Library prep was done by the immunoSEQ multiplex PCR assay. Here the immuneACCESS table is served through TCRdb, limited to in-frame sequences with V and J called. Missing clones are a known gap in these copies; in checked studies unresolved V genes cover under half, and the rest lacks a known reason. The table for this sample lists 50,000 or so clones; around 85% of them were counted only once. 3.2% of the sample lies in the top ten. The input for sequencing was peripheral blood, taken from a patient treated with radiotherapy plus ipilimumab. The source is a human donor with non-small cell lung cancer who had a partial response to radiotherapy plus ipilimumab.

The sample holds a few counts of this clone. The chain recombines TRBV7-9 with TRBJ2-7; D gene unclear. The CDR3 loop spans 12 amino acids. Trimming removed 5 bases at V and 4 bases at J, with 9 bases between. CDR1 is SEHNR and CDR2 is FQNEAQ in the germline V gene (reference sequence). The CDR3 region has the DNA TGTGCCAGCAGCGCCGGTGTGTACGAGCAGTACTTC. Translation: CASSAGVYEQYF.

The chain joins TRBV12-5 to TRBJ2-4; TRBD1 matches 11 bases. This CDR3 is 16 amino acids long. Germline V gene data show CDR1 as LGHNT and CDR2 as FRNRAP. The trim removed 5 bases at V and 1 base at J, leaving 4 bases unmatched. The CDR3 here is CASGPGQGAAKNIQYF. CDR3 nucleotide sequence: TGTGCTAGTGGTCCCGGACAGGGGGCGGCCAAAAACATTCAGTACTTC.

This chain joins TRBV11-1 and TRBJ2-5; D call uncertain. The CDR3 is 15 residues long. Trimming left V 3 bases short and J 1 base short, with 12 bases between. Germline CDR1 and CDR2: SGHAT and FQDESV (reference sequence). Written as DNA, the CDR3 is TGTGCCAGCAGCTTGTCAACTGCCCTCCAAGAGACCCAGTACTTC. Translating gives CASSLSTALQETQYF.

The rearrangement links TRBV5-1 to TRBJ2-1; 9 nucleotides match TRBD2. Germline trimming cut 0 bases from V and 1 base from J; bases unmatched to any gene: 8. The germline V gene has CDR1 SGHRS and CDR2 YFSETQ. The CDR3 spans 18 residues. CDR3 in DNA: TGCGCCAGCAGCTTGGAAACCCAAGCGGGGGGATCCTACAATGAGCAGTTCTTC. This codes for CASSLETQAGGSYNEQFF.

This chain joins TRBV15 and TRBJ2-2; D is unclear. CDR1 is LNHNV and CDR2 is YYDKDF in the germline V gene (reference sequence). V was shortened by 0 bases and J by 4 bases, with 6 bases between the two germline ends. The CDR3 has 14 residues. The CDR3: CATSRETGTGELFF. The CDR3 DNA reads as TGTGCCACCAGCAGAGAGACGGGCACCGGGGAGCTGTTTTTT.

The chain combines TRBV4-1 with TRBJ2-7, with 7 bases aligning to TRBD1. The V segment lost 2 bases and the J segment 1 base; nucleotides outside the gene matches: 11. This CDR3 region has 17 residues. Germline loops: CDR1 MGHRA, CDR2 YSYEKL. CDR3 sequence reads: CASSQSSGQALSYEQYF. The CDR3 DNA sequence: TGCGCCAGCAGCCAATCCTCTGGACAGGCCTTGTCCTACGAGCAGTACTTC.

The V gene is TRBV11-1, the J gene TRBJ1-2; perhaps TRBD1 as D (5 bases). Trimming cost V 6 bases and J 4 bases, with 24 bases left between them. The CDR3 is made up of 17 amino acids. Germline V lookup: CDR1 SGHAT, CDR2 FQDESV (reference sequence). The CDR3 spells CASSENQGSALGYGYTF. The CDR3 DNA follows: TGTGCCAGCAGTGAAAACCAGGGTTCCGCGTTGGGCTATGGCTACACCTTC.

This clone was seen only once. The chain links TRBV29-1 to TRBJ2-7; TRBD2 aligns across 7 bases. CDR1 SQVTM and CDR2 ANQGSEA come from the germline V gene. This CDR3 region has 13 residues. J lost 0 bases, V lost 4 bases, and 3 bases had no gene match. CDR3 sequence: CSVVSGVSYEQYF. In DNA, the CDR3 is TGCAGCGTTGTCAGCGGGGTCTCCTACGAGCAGTACTTC.

CDR3: CAWRVEGTGELFF. CDR3 in DNA: TGTGCCTGGAGGGTCGAGGGTACCGGGGAGCTGTTTTTT. The V gene is TRBV30, the J gene TRBJ2-2, with D tentatively TRBD2 (5 bases). This CDR3 is built from 13 residues. Germline CDR1 reads GTSNPN; CDR2 reads SVGIG (reference sequence). V was cut by 3 bases and J by 5 bases, with 10 bases left in between.

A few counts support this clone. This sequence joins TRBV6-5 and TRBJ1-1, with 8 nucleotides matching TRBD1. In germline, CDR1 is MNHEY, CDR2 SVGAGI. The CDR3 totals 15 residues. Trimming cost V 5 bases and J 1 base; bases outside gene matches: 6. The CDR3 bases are TGTGCCAGCAGTCCGCGACAGGGGCAGAACACTGAAGCTTTCTTT. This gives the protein CASSPRQGQNTEAFF.

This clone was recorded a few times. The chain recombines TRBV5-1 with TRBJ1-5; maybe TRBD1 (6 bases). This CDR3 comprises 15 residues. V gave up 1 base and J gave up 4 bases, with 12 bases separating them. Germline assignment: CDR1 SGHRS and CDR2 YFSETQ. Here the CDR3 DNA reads TGCGCCAGCAGCTTGACCGGGACAACTAATCAGCCCCAGCATTTT. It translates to CASSLTGTTNQPQHF.

Here the CDR3 reads CASSLVGETQYF. The CDR3 nucleotides are TGTGCCAGCAGCTTAGTCGGAGAGACCCAGTACTTC. This chain links TRBV11-2 with TRBJ2-5; D gene ambiguous. The V end was cut by 1 base, the J end by 4 bases, with 4 bases between. The CDR3 is made up of 12 amino acids. Looked up from germline, CDR1 is SGHAT and CDR2 is FQNNGV.

The CDR3 loop is CASRGQGSRNTEAFF. The CDR3 DNA reads TGTGCCAGCAGAGGACAGGGATCCCGGAACACTGAAGCTTTCTTT. V is TRBV6-5 and J is TRBJ1-1; 8 bases fit TRBD1. Germline values: CDR1 MNHEY, CDR2 SVGAGI. V shed 6 bases, J shed 1 base, and the junction held 7 bases outside the gene matches. This CDR3 has 15 amino acids.

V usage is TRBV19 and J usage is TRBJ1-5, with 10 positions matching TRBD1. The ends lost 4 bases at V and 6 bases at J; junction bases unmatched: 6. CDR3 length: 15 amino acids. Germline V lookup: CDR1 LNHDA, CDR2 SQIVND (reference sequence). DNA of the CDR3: TGTGCCAGTAGTACCCGACAGGGGGCGAGTCAGCCCCAGCATTTT. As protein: CASSTRQGASQPQHF.

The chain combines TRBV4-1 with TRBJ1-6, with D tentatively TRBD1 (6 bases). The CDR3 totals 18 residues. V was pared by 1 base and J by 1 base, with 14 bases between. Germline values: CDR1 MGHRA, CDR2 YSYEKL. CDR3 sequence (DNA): TGCGCCAGCAGCCAAGCTCGGGGGGGCGGGTCCTATAATTCACCCCTCCACTTT. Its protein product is CASSQARGGGSYNSPLHF.

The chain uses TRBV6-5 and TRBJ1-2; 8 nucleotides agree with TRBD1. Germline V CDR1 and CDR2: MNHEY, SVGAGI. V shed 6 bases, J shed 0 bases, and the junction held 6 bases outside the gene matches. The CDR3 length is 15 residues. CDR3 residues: CASRTDRGANYGYTF. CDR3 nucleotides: TGTGCCAGCAGGACCGACAGGGGAGCTAACTATGGCTACACCTTC.

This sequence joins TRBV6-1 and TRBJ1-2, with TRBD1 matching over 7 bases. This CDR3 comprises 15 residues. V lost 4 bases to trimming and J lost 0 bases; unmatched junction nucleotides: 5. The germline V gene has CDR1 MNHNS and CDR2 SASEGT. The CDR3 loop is CASSGGTASNYGYTF. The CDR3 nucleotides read TGTGCCAGCAGTGGTGGGACAGCCTCTAACTATGGCTACACCTTC.

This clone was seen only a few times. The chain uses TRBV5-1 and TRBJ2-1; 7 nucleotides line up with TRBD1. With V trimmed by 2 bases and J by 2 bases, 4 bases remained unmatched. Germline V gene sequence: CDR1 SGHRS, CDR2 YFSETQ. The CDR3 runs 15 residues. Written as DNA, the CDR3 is TGCGCCAGCAGCTTAAGGGACAGTCCCTACAATGAGCAGTTCTTC. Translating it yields CASSLRDSPYNEQFF.

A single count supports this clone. CDR3 protein: CASRLGQGITGELFF. CDR3 DNA: TGTGCCAGCAGACTGGGACAGGGCATCACCGGGGAGCTGTTTTTT. This chain uses TRBV2 with TRBJ2-2; 9 nucleotides line up with TRBD1. With V trimmed by 6 bases and J by 4 bases, 6 bases remained unmatched. The CDR3 length is 15 residues. Germline CDR1 reads SNHLY; CDR2 reads FYNNEI.

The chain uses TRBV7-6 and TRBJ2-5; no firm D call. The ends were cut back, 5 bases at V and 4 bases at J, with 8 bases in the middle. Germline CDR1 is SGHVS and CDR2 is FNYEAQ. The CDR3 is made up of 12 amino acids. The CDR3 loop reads CASSAPRETQYF. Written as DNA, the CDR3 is TGTGCCAGCAGCGCCCCTAGAGAGACCCAGTACTTC.

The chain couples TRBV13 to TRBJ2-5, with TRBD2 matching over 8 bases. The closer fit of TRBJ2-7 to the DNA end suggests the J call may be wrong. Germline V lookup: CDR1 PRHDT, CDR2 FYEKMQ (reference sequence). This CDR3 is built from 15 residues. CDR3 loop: CASSLGVAGYYEQYF. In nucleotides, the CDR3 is TGTGCCAGCAGCTTAGGAGTAGCGGGGTACTACGAGCAGTACTTC.

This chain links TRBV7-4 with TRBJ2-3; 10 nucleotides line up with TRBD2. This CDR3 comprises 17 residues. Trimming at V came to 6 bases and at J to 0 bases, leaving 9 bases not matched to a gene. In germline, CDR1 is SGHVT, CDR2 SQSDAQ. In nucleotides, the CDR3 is TGTGCCAGCAGTCGGACTAGCGGATTACCTAGCACAGATACGCAGTATTTT. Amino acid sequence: CASSRTSGLPSTDTQYF.

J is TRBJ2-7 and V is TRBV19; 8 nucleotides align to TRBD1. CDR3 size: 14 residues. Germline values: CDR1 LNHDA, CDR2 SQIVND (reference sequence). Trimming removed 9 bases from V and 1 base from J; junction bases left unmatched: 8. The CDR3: CASMGTGTSYEQYF. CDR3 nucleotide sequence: TGTGCCAGCATGGGGACAGGTACTTCCTACGAGCAGTACTTC.

The CDR3 protein is CASRSPSGNTIYF. The CDR3 DNA follows: TGTGCCAGTAGGAGTCCCTCTGGAAACACCATATATTTT. This chain uses TRBV6-5 with TRBJ1-3; D ambiguous. The CDR3 spans 13 residues. Germline CDR1 is MNHEY and CDR2 is SVGAGI. V was trimmed by 9 bases and J by 0 bases, leaving 9 bases between them.

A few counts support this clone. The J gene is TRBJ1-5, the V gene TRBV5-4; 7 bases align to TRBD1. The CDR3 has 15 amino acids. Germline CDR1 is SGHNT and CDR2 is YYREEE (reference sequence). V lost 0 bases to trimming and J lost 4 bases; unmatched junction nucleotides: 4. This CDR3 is CASSLGGTANQPQHF. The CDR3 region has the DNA TGTGCCAGCAGCTTGGGGGGGACAGCTAATCAGCCCCAGCATTTT.

The CDR3 sequence: CASRTTGGNEQFF. The CDR3 nucleotides read TGTGCCAGCAGGACGACAGGGGGCAATGAGCAGTTCTTC. V and J are TRBV6-5 and TRBJ2-1; 9 positions match TRBD1. The CDR3 extends over 13 amino acids. Germline trimming cut 6 bases from V and 6 bases from J; bases unmatched to any gene: 3. Germline CDR1 and CDR2: MNHEY and SVGAGI.

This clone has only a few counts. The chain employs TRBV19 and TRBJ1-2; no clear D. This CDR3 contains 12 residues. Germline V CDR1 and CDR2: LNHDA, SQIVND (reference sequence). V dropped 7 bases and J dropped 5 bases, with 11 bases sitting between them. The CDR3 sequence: CASTKNAYGYTF. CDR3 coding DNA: TGTGCCAGTACCAAGAACGCGTATGGCTACACCTTC.